The TCR beta chain described here comes from a study of blood T cell repertoires in COVID-19. The germline CDR1 and CDR2 sequences are LNHDA and SQIVND (reference sequence). This CDR3 is 15 amino acids long. V gave up 6 bases and J gave up 4 bases; unmatched junction bases: 7. Repertoires were generated with immunoSEQ multiplex PCR, while TCRdb's copy carries only in-frame clones and drops some. The profile shows some 45,000 clones, over 85% of them singletons. The TCR was taken from a man between 60 and 75 years old with COVID-19, enrolled during active disease. The gene calls are TRBV19 and TRBJ1-5, with 9 positions matching TRBD1. Sequenced: peripheral blood. CDR3 nucleotides: TGTGCCAGTAGGACTATAGGGACAGGGAATCAGCCCCAGCATTTT. Amino acids: CASRTIGTGNQPQHF.